The entry below gives a single T cell receptor (beta chain) sequence along with its context. Its cognate antigen is unknown. This table comes from immunoSEQ multiplex PCR, and its TCRdb copy is limited to in-frame clones, with some not included. This table holds under 300,000 clones, 86% found once. These data are taken from a study of cytomegalovirus exposure and HLA in healthy donors. Whole-study findings and limits: Within the approximately 110 validation repertoires, first-cohort TCR clusters tended to co-occur, according to a later analysis. For most TCR sequences rarity was the rule, although some public TCRs occurred in many donors. Accounts indicate the classifier identified cytomegalovirus status with strong specificity and sensitivity.

Per the germline V gene, CDR1 is SEHNR and CDR2 is FQNEAQ (reference sequence). The J segment lost 4 bases and the V segment lost 1 base, leaving 9 bases of the junction unmatched. This CDR3 region has 16 residues. Separate from the roughly 730-subject first cohort, the roughly 110-subject validation cohort was the one that the donors belonged to. The TCR originated in a woman under 40 in good health and CMV-seropositive. This chain uses TRBV7-9 with TRBJ1-2, with TRBD1 matching 7 bases. Material: PBMCs. This chain's CDR3 is CASSLVSVQGGYGYTF. CDR3 DNA sequence: TGTGCCAGCAGCTTAGTCAGCGTTCAGGGGGGCTATGGCTACACCTTC.